Listed below are T cell receptor beta chains from one sample, sequenced in a study of OX40 agonist ivuxolimab in advanced cancers. The table came from immunoSEQ multiplex PCR; TCRdb's copy has only in-frame clones and leaves some out. The table has around 60,000 clones, about nine tenths seen once. Here the sequenced sample was CD4+ or CD8+ T cells sorted from blood, taken in a trial of the OX40 agonist ivuxolimab. The receptors shown here come from an adult with an advanced solid tumor such as melanoma, head and neck, liver or kidney cancer. The CDR3 runs from the conserved cysteine through the conserved F or W. Each record gives: D gene, clone size, V gene, J gene, CDR3 protein, CDR3 DNA. The D gene is left open where the match is weak. Not all rows give a size; the values are once, few, many and, for expanded clones, a class.

d_call: -; clone_size: -; v_call: TRBV19; j_call: TRBJ1-5; cdr3_aa: CASSAMAENQPQHF; cdr3_nt: TGTGCCAGTAGTGCGATGGCCGAAAATCAGCCCCAGCATTTT
d_call: -; clone_size: -; v_call: TRBV28; j_call: TRBJ2-7; cdr3_aa: CASSLGTIYEQYF; cdr3_nt: TGTGCCAGCAGTTTAGGCACGATCTACGAGCAGTACTTC
d_call: TRBD1; clone_size: -; v_call: TRBV19; j_call: TRBJ1-1; cdr3_aa: CASSLDRGLNAEAFF; cdr3_nt: TGTGCCAGTAGTCTTGACAGGGGGCTAAACGCTGAAGCTTTCTTT
d_call: -; clone_size: -; v_call: TRBV28; j_call: TRBJ2-7; cdr3_aa: CASSLVATYEQYF; cdr3_nt: TGTGCCAGCAGTTTAGTGGCCACCTACGAGCAGTACTTC
d_call: TRBD2; clone_size: -; v_call: TRBV7-2; j_call: TRBJ2-2; cdr3_aa: CASSPPVGGVTGELFF; cdr3_nt: TGTGCCAGCAGCCCCCCAGTCGGGGGGGTCACCGGGGAGCTGTTTTTT
d_call: -; clone_size: -; v_call: TRBV21-1; j_call: TRBJ2-2; cdr3_aa: CASSIRQREGDTGELFF; cdr3_nt: TGTGCCAGCAGCATCAGGCAGCGGGAAGGGGACACCGGGGAGCTGTTTTTT
d_call: TRBD2; clone_size: -; v_call: TRBV5-4; j_call: TRBJ2-3; cdr3_aa: CASSAVHGAGGTDTQYF; cdr3_nt: TGTGCCAGCAGCGCGGTCCATGGGGCGGGAGGGACAGATACGCAGTATTTT
d_call: -; clone_size: -; v_call: TRBV28; j_call: TRBJ1-3; cdr3_aa: CASSLGNTIYF; cdr3_nt: TGTGCCAGCAGTTTAGGAAACACCATATATTTT
d_call: -; clone_size: -; v_call: TRBV7-9; j_call: TRBJ2-2; cdr3_aa: CASSHSSNTGELFF; cdr3_nt: TGTGCCAGCAGCCACTCAAGTAACACCGGGGAGCTGTTTTTT
d_call: TRBD1; clone_size: -; v_call: TRBV7-2; j_call: TRBJ2-7; cdr3_aa: CASSLEPGTAAYEQYF; cdr3_nt: TGTGCCAGCAGCTTAGAACCCGGGACAGCAGCCTACGAGCAGTACTTC
d_call: -; clone_size: once; v_call: TRBV6-6; j_call: TRBJ2-4; cdr3_aa: CASSDPVDIQYF; cdr3_nt: TGTGCCAGCAGTGACCCGGTGGACATTCAGTACTTC
d_call: -; clone_size: -; v_call: TRBV30; j_call: TRBJ2-3; cdr3_aa: CAWSGDLNVGGTDTQYF; cdr3_nt: TGTGCCTGGAGTGGGGACCTTAACGTGGGAGGTACAGATACGCAGTATTTT
d_call: -; clone_size: -; v_call: TRBV15; j_call: TRBJ1-5; cdr3_aa: CATSRSRVNQPQHF; cdr3_nt: TGTGCCACCAGCAGATCCAGGGTCAATCAGCCCCAGCATTTT
d_call: -; clone_size: -; v_call: TRBV7-2; j_call: TRBJ2-5; cdr3_aa: CASSLGGGLQETQYF; cdr3_nt: TGTGCCAGCAGCTTAGGGGGGGGGCTTCAAGAGACCCAGTACTTC
d_call: -; clone_size: -; v_call: TRBV7-9; j_call: TRBJ2-7; cdr3_aa: CASSYRGQSYEQYF; cdr3_nt: TGTGCCAGCAGTTACCGAGGACAATCCTACGAGCAGTACTTC
d_call: -; clone_size: -; v_call: TRBV30; j_call: TRBJ1-6; cdr3_aa: CASGGPGGSSPLHF; cdr3_nt: TGTGCCTCTGGTGGCCCTGGGGGAAGTTCACCCCTCCACTTT
d_call: TRBD1; clone_size: -; v_call: TRBV7-6; j_call: TRBJ2-1; cdr3_aa: CASSSVRDRVGNEQFF; cdr3_nt: TGTGCCAGCAGCTCCGTTCGGGACAGGGTAGGGAATGAGCAGTTCTTC
d_call: -; clone_size: -; v_call: TRBV30; j_call: TRBJ2-1; cdr3_aa: CAWLEQSSYNEQFF; cdr3_nt: TGTGCCTGGCTTGAACAAAGCTCCTACAATGAGCAGTTCTTC
d_call: -; clone_size: -; v_call: TRBV6-1; j_call: TRBJ2-5; cdr3_aa: CASEVIETQYF; cdr3_nt: TGTGCCAGCGAAGTGATAGAGACCCAGTACTTC
d_call: -; clone_size: -; v_call: TRBV2; j_call: TRBJ2-5; cdr3_aa: CASSPQSSGKQTQYF; cdr3_nt: TGTGCCAGCAGTCCCCAGAGTAGCGGAAAACAGACCCAGTACTTC
d_call: -; clone_size: -; v_call: TRBV7-2; j_call: TRBJ2-3; cdr3_aa: CASSLSWYLADTQYF; cdr3_nt: TGTGCCAGCAGCTTATCGTGGTATTTGGCAGATACGCAGTATTTT
d_call: -; clone_size: -; v_call: TRBV18; j_call: TRBJ2-2; cdr3_aa: CASSPGFTGELFF; cdr3_nt: TGTGCCAGCTCACCAGGGTTCACCGGGGAGCTGTTTTTT
d_call: -; clone_size: -; v_call: TRBV10-1; j_call: TRBJ2-3; cdr3_aa: CASGDPSSDTQYF; cdr3_nt: TGCGCCAGTGGGGACCCCTCGTCAGATACGCAGTATTTT
d_call: TRBD2; clone_size: -; v_call: TRBV10-2; j_call: TRBJ2-5; cdr3_aa: CATTPALARHQETQYF; cdr3_nt: TGCGCCACCACTCCCGCACTAGCGCGGCACCAAGAGACCCAGTACTTC
d_call: -; clone_size: -; v_call: TRBV18; j_call: TRBJ1-4; cdr3_aa: CASSPRSNEKLFF; cdr3_nt: TGTGCCAGCTCACCGCGGAGTAATGAAAAACTGTTTTTT
d_call: TRBD1; clone_size: -; v_call: TRBV28; j_call: TRBJ2-3; cdr3_aa: CASSPPGQGTDTQYF; cdr3_nt: TGTGCCAGCAGTCCCCCGGGACAGGGTACAGATACGCAGTATTTT
d_call: TRBD1; clone_size: -; v_call: TRBV6-6; j_call: TRBJ1-5; cdr3_aa: CASSQTDRGWTQHF; cdr3_nt: TGTGCCAGCAGCCAGACGGACAGGGGATGGACCCAGCATTTT
d_call: -; clone_size: -; v_call: TRBV5-1; j_call: TRBJ1-1; cdr3_aa: CASSFPGADEAFF; cdr3_nt: TGCGCCAGCAGCTTTCCAGGGGCAGATGAAGCTTTCTTT
d_call: TRBD2; clone_size: -; v_call: TRBV5-1; j_call: TRBJ2-3; cdr3_aa: CASSARLAGVLTSTDTQYF; cdr3_nt: TGCGCCAGCAGCGCCCGACTAGCGGGAGTTCTGACTAGCACAGATACGCAGTATTTT
d_call: -; clone_size: -; v_call: TRBV5-1; j_call: TRBJ1-5; cdr3_aa: CASSLRGEGNQPQHF; cdr3_nt: TGCGCCAGCAGCTTGAGAGGGGAGGGCAATCAGCCCCAGCATTTT
d_call: -; clone_size: -; v_call: TRBV28; j_call: TRBJ1-5; cdr3_aa: CASSLAVTGQPQHF; cdr3_nt: TGTGCCAGCAGTCTAGCAGTTACGGGTCAGCCCCAGCATTTT
d_call: -; clone_size: few; v_call: TRBV30; j_call: TRBJ1-6; cdr3_aa: CAWSVGQRGSPLHF; cdr3_nt: TGTGCCTGGAGTGTTGGACAGCGGGGTTCACCCCTCCACTTT
d_call: -; clone_size: -; v_call: TRBV19; j_call: TRBJ2-6; cdr3_aa: CASTPGLRSGANVLTF; cdr3_nt: TGTGCCAGTACTCCGGGGCTACGCTCTGGGGCCAACGTCCTGACTTTC
d_call: -; clone_size: -; v_call: TRBV30; j_call: TRBJ1-2; cdr3_aa: CAWSEGRGYTF; cdr3_nt: TGTGCCTGGAGTGAGGGTCGCGGCTACACCTTC
d_call: -; clone_size: -; v_call: TRBV5-8; j_call: TRBJ2-3; cdr3_aa: CASSSGGVTTDTQYF; cdr3_nt: TGTGCCAGCAGCTCCGGCGGAGTTACGACAGATACGCAGTATTTT
d_call: -; clone_size: -; v_call: TRBV6-5; j_call: TRBJ1-2; cdr3_aa: CASRTPNQWGYTF; cdr3_nt: TGTGCCAGCAGGACCCCCAACCAGTGGGGCTACACCTTC
d_call: -; clone_size: -; v_call: TRBV6-5; j_call: TRBJ1-2; cdr3_aa: CASSYSRQMSYGYTF; cdr3_nt: TGTGCCAGCAGTTACTCACGACAGATGAGCTATGGCTACACCTTC